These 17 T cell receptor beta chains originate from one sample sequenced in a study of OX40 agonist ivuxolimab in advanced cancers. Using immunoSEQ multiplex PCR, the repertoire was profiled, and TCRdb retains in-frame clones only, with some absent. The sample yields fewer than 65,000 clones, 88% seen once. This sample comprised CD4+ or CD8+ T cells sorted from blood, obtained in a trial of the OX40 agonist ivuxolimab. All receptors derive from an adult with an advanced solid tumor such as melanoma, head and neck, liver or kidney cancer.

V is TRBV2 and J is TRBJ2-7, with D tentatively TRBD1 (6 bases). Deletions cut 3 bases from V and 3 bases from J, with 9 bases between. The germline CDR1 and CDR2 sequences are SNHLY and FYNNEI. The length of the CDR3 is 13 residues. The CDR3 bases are TGTGCCAGCAGTGATAGCAGGGGCTACGAGCAGTACTTC. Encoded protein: CASSDSRGYEQYF.

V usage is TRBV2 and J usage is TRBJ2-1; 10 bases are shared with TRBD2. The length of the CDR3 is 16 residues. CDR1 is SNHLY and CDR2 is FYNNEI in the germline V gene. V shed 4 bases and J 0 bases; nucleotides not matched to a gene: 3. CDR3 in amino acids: CASSVSSGSSYNEQFF. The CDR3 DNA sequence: TGTGCCAGCAGTGTATCTAGCGGGAGCTCCTACAATGAGCAGTTCTTC.

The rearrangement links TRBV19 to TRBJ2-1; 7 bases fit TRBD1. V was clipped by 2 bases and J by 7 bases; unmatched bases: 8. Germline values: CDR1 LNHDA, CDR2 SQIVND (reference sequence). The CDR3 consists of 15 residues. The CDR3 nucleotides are TGTGCCAGTAGTATAAGTAGACAGGGAGAGAATGAGCAGTTCTTC. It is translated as CASSISRQGENEQFF.

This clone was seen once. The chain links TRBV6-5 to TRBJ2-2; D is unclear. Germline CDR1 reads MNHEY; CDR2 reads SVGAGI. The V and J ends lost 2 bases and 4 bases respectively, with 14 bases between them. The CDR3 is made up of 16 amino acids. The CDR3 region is CASSYRSPSPTGELFF. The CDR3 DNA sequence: TGTGCCAGCAGTTACAGGAGCCCAAGCCCCACCGGGGAGCTGTTTTTT.

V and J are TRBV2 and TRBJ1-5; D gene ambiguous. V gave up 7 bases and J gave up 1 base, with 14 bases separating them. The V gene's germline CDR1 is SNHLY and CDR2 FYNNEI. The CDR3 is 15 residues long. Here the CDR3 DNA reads TGTGCCAGCACAGGTCCCTCAGTCAGCAATCAGCCCCAGCATTTT. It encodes CASTGPSVSNQPQHF. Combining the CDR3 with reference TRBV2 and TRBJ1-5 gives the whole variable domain EPEVTQTPSHQVTQMGQEVILRCVPISNHLYFYWYRQILGQKVEFLVSFYNNEISEKSEIFDDQFSVERPDGSNFTLKIRSTKLEDSAMYFCASTGPSVSNQPQHFGDGTRLSIL.

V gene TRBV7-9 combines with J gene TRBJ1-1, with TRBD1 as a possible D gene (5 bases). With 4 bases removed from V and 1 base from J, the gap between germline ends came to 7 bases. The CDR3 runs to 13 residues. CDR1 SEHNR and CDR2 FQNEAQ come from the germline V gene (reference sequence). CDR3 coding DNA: TGTGCCAGCAGCTCCAGGGAGAACACTGAAGCTTTCTTT. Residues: CASSSRENTEAFF.

This CDR3 reads CASSFGDRDIGELFF. Written as DNA, the CDR3 is TGTGCCAGCAGCTTCGGGGACAGGGATATCGGGGAGCTGTTTTTT. V and J are TRBV7-3 and TRBJ2-2, with 9 bases fitting TRBD1. The CDR3 loop spans 15 amino acids. V dropped 3 bases and J dropped 7; count of bases not matched to a gene: 6. Germline CDR1 and CDR2: SGHTA and FQGTGA.

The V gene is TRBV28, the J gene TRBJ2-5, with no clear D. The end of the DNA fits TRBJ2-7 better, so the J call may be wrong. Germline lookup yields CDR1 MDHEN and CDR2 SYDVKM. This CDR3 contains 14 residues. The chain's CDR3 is CASRTERKRDEQYF. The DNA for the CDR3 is TGTGCCAGCAGGACGGAGCGAAAACGGGACGAGCAGTACTTC.

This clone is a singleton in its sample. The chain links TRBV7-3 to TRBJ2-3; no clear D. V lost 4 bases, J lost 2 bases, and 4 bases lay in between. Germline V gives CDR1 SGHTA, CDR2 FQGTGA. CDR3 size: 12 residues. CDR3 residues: CASSSLTDTQYF. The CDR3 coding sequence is TGTGCCAGCAGCTCCCTCACAGATACGCAGTATTTT.

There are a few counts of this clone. The CDR3 spells CASSHLASGELFF. DNA for the CDR3: TGTGCCAGCAGCCATCTAGCGTCCGGGGAGCTGTTTTTT. The V gene is TRBV11-1, the J gene TRBJ2-2; D may be TRBD2 (6 bases). Germline V gene data show CDR1 as SGHAT and CDR2 as FQDESV (reference sequence). This CDR3 has 13 residues. V was shortened by 5 bases and J by 6 bases, with 10 bases between the two germline ends.

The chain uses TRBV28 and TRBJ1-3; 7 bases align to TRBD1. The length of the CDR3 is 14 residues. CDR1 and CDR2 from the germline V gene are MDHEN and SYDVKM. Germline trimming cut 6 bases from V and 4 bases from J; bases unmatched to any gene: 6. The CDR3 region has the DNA TGTGCCAGCAGGATGGACAGGATCGGAAACACCATATATTTT. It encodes CASRMDRIGNTIYF.

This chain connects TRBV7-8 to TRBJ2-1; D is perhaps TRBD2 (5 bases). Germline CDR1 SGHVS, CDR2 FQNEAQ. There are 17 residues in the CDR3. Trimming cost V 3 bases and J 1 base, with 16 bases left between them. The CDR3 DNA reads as TGTGCCAGCAGCTTTCGTCGGGCGGGCCTATCCTACAATGAGCAGTTCTTC. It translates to CASSFRRAGLSYNEQFF.

Here the CDR3 reads CASSQGRLGGREGYNEQFF. The CDR3 bases are TGCGCCAGCAGCCAAGGAAGATTAGGCGGGAGGGAAGGCTACAATGAGCAGTTCTTC. The chain combines TRBV4-1 with TRBJ2-1; TRBD2 aligns across 9 bases. The CDR3 is made up of 19 amino acids. Per the germline V gene, CDR1 is MGHRA and CDR2 is YSYEKL. Trimming at V came to 1 base and at J to 3 bases, leaving 13 bases not matched to a gene.

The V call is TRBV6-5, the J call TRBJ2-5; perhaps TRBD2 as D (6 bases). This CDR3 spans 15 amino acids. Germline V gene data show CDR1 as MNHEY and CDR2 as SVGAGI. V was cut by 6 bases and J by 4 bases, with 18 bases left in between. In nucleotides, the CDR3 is TGTGCCAGCAGCTCGCCGGGACTCCCCTCAGAGACCCAGTACTTC. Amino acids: CASSSPGLPSETQYF.

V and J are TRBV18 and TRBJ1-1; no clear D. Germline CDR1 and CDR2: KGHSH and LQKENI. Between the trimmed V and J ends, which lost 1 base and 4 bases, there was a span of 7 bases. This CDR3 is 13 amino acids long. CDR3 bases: TGTGCCAGCTCACCACGAGGGATCACTGAAGCTTTCTTT. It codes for CASSPRGITEAFF.

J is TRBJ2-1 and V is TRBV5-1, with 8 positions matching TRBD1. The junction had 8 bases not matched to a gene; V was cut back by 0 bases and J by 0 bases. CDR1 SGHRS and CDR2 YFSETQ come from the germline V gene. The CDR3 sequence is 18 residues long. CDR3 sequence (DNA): TGCGCCAGCAGCTTGGGGGCAGGGGGCCTCAGCTCCTACAATGAGCAGTTCTTC. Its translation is CASSLGAGGLSSYNEQFF.

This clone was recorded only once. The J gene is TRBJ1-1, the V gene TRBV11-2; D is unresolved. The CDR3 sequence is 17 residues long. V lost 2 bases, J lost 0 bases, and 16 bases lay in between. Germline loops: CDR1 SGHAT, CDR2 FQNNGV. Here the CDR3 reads CASSLRRGRTMNTEAFF. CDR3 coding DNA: TGTGCCAGCAGCTTACGTCGTGGCAGGACCATGAACACTGAAGCTTTCTTT.